This paragraph covers one TCR beta chain sequence. This clone was observed a few times. It has no known antigen specificity. The sample holds no much larger clone one base away, and base qualities are not on file. This entry comes from a study of cytomegalovirus exposure and HLA in healthy donors (dated by TCRdb to about 2017). With respect to the entire study: In an earlier analysis of about 560 of the donors, 276 Gb of sequence data and 120 million or so unique TCR beta sequences from about 190 million T cells were reported. All discovery cohort repertoires had been generated using a single sequencing platform. A later analysis re-examined previously published TCR beta repertoires from more than 650 donors and added high-resolution HLA genotyping to investigate patterns of TCR occurrence. Five DR-DQ haplotypes were handled as single units for association and clustering, since linkage in the cohort was strong. The study combined high-throughput TCR immunosequencing, statistical association of individual TCRs with disease status, and machine learning to predict cytomegalovirus infection status. A later genetic analysis took genome-wide SNP genotypes for about three fifths of the roughly 700 donors and used that subset as a discovery cohort. To decide whether each TCR beta V gene segment behaved as functional or pseudogenic, an earlier analysis of approximately 590 of the donors relied on high-throughput TCR beta sequencing. Donor age, sex, ethnicity and CMV serostatus were collected together with the repertoire data. Besides the first cohort of 666 subjects, a separate validation cohort made up of some 110 different subjects was used. Of the 350 to 450 genotyped donors, 70% to 90% were placed in the genetic ancestry cluster associated with self-reported Caucasian donors. The study aimed to test whether cataloging public T cell receptors could reveal signatures of past pathogen exposure. The later analysis used no new phenotypic data to find candidate immune exposures, relying instead on TCR beta sequences and their occurrence across donors. Among roughly 400 genotyped donors of the cohort, an average of about 240,000 unique TCR beta nucleotide sequences were sequenced per donor, around 20% of them non-productive. An early release that covered more than 550 HLA-typed donors contained approximately 300 gigabases of sequencing data and roughly 84 million unique TCR sequences. Typing coverage varied by locus: roughly 629-640 donors for A, B, C, DRB1 and DQB1; 522 for DQA1; more than 600 for DPA1; roughly 450 for DPB1. HLA typing included class I and class II loci at four-digit resolution. Using immunosequencing, the study profiled T cell repertoires from around 670 subjects and related those repertoires to cytomegalovirus serostatus.

The paper as a whole reports these results and caveats: At a false discovery rate of 0.05, a later analysis linked approximately 18,000 TCR beta sequences to specific HLA alleles. In a later genetic analysis, fewer N-insertions in productive TCRs were reported among donors in an Asian-associated ancestry cluster than the roughly 700-donor mean. In a later analysis, HLA-associated TCR beta chains were found to be more clonally expanded and to have lower generation probabilities than equally common non-associated chains. Approximately 16 rarely observed V segments, including chromosome 9 orphons, were excluded from the earlier analysis of several hundred of the donors because counts were too low. In a later analysis, several top co-occurrence clusters were reported to appear linked to parvovirus B19, influenza, CMV and Epstein-Barr virus. Because some donors lacked HLA typing at each locus, the association tests relied only on the typed subset. Linkage disequilibrium might explain the correlated functional status among segregating V segments, but an unknown experimental factor could not be excluded. The authors suggested that the approach could potentially be generalized to other disease states and immunological phenotypes. For the cohort, immune exposure information was limited to CMV serostatus. A further reported finding was that TCR beta sequences accurately predicted the HLA-A and HLA-B alleles for most subjects in the first cohort. Roughly uniform sequencing depth across donors was assumed in presence/absence analyses, although this assumption may not hold. In vitro tests confirmed that a few of the cytomegalovirus-associated TCR beta chains recognize cytomegalovirus antigens. This cohort had only TCR beta chains sequenced, and the lack of alpha or paired-chain data limited which features could be detected. A later genetic analysis associated a missense DCLRE1C variant with V-gene and J-gene trimming of TCR beta chains, and an independent cohort replicated the association. In a later analysis, the rate of TCR association differed among HLA loci, with DRB1 alleles having the most associated TCRs and HLA-C alleles having the fewest. A group of highly shared sequence variants was considered likely to be a technical artifact of the sequencing pipeline. Most CMV-associated TCR beta chains appeared to be HLA-restricted in a later analysis, and the HLA associations seemed to be driven largely by CMV exposure. Most TCR sequences were observed very rarely across donors, whereas some public TCRs were present in many individuals. Assigning TCR associations to individual alleles was difficult when HLA alleles, especially DR and DQ, strongly co-occurred. The study gave a list of under 200 TCR beta chains associated with cytomegalovirus. In an earlier analysis of approximately 590 of the donors, most TCR beta V segments appeared in productive rearrangements about 90% or about 30% of the time, broadly matching IMGT annotations. The classifier was reported to diagnose cytomegalovirus status with high specificity and sensitivity in both the original and validation cohorts.

The protocol used for the library was the immunoSEQ multiplex PCR assay. For the multiplex PCR, a mixture combining 60 forward primers for TCR Vbeta segments and 13 reverse primers for TCR Jbeta segments was used. Amplification of the CDR3 region of rearranged TCR beta genes was performed with a multiplex PCR assay on genomic DNA. The amplified TCR beta libraries were sequenced on the Illumina HiSeq System as 87-base-pair reads. Processing in the source paper ran as follows. A later analysis counted 65 million to 90 million unique TCR beta chains across the 550 to 750 repertoires, and around 12 million of these chains were shared by at least two donors. Raw reads were error-corrected and collapsed into unique sequences with a nearest-neighbor algorithm that merged closely related sequences to remove PCR and sequencing errors. To assign V, D and J gene segments, CDR3 sequences were aligned to IMGT reference sequences. For a sequence to be retained, at least a six-nucleotide match to both a V gene segment and a J gene segment was required. A rearrangement counted as productive if the CDR3 had no stop codons and remained in frame with V and J, and every other rearrangement counted as non-productive. CDR3 was defined by IMGT convention, running from the second conserved V-encoded cysteine to the conserved J-encoded phenylalanine. The earlier analysis of 550 to 650 of the donors excluded any sequence lacking an unambiguous match to a single V gene segment. In an earlier analysis of a few hundred of the donors, V segments were called functional above 56.7% productive rearrangements and were called segregating when the between-donor standard deviation exceeded 5%. To diagnose cytomegalovirus status from the catalog of TCR beta chain sequences, a statistical classification framework was built. In a later analysis, TCR nucleotide sequences were compared against IMGT/GENE-DB human TR gene sequences so that V and J genes could be assigned. The TCRdist pipeline was used in a later analysis to assign CDR3 sequences and most-parsimonious VDJ recombination scenarios. In a later analysis, each TCR beta chain was defined by its CDR3 amino acid sequence together with its V-gene family, and reads lacking a unique V-gene family were excluded. As a way to deal with suspected cross-contamination and a sequencing artifact, a later analysis dropped 500 to 700 nucleotide sequences that were highly shared and had low generation probability. In a later analysis, a clonal expansion index was calculated for each public chain from normalized within-repertoire ranks of inferred template counts. A later analysis computed generation probabilities with a VDJ recombination model fitted to out-of-frame rearrangements, and checked the results against IGoR. In a later analysis, TCR-TCR, TCR-HLA and TCR-CMV co-occurrence was scored with hypergeometric tests, and a repertoire-size bias correction was applied to TCR pairs. To estimate false discovery rates, a later analysis permuted the HLA or CMV assignments 20 times. In a later analysis, co-occurring TCRs were grouped using DBSCAN, and TCRdist sequence similarity was added for clustering within HLA-allele-positive subsets. For co-occurrence clustering, repertoires with fewer than 30,000 or more than 120,000 public chains were excluded, along with several repertoires with anomalous nucleotide sharing. Here the immuneACCESS table is served through TCRdb, limited to in-frame sequences with V and J called. Missing clones are a known gap in these copies; in checked studies unresolved V genes cover under half, and the rest lacks a known reason. For V, J and clone size, that table is used; D and trimming come from the DNA. The sample table shows 75,000 to 95,000 clones, and under 80% are seen once. The ten largest clones take up roughly 6% of the sample.

In total, over 600 healthy bone marrow donors made up the cohort. Cohort members were all nominally healthy when sampled, although unrecorded immune exposures were likely present. The donor tested CMV seronegative, placing the donor among the roughly 350 seronegative members of the cohort. A peripheral blood sample was provided by each donor, and peripheral blood mononuclear cells were used for TCR beta sequencing. Genomic DNA was extracted from the blood cell samples with the Qiagen DNeasy Blood Extraction Kit. The receptor was derived from a woman aged 25-40 years in good health and CMV-seronegative. Sequencing was done on a sample of PBMCs.

Here is the DNA: TGCGCCAGCAGCTGGGGGACTAGCGGGGTTGCTAGCACAGATACGCAGTATTTT. This codes for CASSWGTSGVASTDTQYF. The chain joins TRBV5-1 to TRBJ2-3; 13 junctional bases match TRBD2. Reading from cysteine to phenylalanine, the CDR3 counts 18 amino acids. Of the read, only the CDR3 DNA is kept; its 54 bases are in frame from base 1. From the germline V gene, CDR1 is SGHRS and CDR2 is YFSETQ. V has 3 bases trimmed and J has 0 bases trimmed; junction bases matching no gene number 7.